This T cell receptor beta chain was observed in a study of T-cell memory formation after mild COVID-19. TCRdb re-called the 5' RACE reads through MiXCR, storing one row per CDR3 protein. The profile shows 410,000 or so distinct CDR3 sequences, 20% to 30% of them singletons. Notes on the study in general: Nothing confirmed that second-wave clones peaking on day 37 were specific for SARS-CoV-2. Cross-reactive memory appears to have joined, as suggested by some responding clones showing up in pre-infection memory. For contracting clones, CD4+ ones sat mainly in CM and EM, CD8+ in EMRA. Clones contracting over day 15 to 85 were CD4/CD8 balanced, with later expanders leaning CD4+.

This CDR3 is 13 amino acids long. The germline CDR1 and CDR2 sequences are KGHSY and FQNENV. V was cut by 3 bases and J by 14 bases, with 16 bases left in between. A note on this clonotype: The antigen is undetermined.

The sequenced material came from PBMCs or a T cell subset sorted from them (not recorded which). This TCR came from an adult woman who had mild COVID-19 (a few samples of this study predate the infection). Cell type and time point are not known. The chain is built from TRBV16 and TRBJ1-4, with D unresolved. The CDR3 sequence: CASSHLKTRSLFF. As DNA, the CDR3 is TGTGCCAGCAGCCACCTTAAAACTAGATCTCTGTTTTTT. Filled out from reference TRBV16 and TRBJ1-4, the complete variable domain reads GEEVAQTPKHLVRGEGQKAKLYCAPIKGHSYVFWYQQVLKNEFKFLISFQNENVFDETGMPKERFSAKCLPNSPCSLEIQATKLEDSAVYFCASSHLKTRSLFFGSGTQLSVL.